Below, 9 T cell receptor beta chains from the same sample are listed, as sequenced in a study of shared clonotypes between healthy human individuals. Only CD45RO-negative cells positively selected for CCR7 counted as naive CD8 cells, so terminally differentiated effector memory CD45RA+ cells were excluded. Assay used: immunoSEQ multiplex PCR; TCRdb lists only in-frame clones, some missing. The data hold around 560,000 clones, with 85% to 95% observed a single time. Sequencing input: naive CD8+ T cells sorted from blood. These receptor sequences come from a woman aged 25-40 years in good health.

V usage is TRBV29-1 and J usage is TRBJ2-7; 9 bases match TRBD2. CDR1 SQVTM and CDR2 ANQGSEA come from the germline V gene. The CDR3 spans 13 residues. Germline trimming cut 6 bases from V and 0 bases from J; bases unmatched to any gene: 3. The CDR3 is CSVTSGPSYEQYF. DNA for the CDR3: TGCAGCGTGACTAGCGGCCCCTCCTACGAGCAGTACTTC.

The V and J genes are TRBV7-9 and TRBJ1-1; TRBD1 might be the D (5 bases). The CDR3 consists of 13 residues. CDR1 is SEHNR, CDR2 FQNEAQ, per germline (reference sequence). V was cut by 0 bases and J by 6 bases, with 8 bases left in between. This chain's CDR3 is CASSLADKSEAFF. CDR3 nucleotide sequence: TGTGCCAGCAGCTTAGCGGACAAGTCTGAAGCTTTCTTT.

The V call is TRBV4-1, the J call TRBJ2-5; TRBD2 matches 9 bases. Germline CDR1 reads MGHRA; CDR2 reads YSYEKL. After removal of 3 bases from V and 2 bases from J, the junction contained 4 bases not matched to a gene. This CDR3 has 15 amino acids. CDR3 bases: TGCGCCAGCAGCCACCGACTAGCGGATCAAGAGACCCAGTACTTC. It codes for CASSHRLADQETQYF.

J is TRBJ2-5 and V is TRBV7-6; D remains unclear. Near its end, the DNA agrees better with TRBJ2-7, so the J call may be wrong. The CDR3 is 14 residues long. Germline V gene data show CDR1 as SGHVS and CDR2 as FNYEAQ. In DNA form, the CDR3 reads TGTGCCAGCAGTCCTTCCCCTACGGGTTACGAGCAGTACTTC. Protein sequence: CASSPSPTGYEQYF.

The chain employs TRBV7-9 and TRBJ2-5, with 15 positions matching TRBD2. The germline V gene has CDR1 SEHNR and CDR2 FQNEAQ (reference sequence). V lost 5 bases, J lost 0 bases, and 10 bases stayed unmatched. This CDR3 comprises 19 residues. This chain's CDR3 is CASSLRGTSGRRYQETQYF. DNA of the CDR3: TGTGCCAGCAGCCTCCGAGGGACTAGCGGGAGGCGGTACCAAGAGACCCAGTACTTC.

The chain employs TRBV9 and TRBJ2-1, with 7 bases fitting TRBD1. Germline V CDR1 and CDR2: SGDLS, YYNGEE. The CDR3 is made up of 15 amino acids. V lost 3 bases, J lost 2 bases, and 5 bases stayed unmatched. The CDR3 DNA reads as TGTGCCAGCAGCGCAGAGGGGGCAACCTACAATGAGCAGTTCTTC. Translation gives CASSAEGATYNEQFF.

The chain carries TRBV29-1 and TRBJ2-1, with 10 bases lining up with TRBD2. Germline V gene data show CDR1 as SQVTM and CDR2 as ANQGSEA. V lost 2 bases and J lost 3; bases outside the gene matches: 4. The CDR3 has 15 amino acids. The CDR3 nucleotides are TGCAGCGTTGAATTGAGGACTAGCGGCTACAATGAGCAGTTCTTC. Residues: CSVELRTSGYNEQFF.

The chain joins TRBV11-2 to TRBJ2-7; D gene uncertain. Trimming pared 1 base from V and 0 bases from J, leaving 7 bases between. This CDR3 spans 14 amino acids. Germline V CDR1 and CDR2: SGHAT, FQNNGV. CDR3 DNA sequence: TGTGCCAGCAGCTTAGCTGAGAGCTCCTACGAGCAGTACTTC. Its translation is CASSLAESSYEQYF.

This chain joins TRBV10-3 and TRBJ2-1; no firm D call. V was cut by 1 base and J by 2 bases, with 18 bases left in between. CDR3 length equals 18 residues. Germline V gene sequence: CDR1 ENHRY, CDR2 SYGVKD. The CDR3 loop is CAISEWGFREKAYNEQFF. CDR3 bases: TGTGCCATCAGTGAGTGGGGTTTTAGAGAGAAGGCCTACAATGAGCAGTTCTTC.